This T cell receptor beta chain was found in a study of T cells in Graves' hyperthyroidism and ophthalmopathy. Study overall: It was at initial diagnosis, before any treatment, that peripheral blood was collected. Study results and limitations: The model predicted ophthalmopathy a median around 6.5 months before onset.

There were TCR beta CDR3 regions amplified from RNA transcripts. The study used the HTBI primer set for a first-round RT-PCR of the TCR CDR3. TCRdb passed the multiplex PCR reads through MiXCR, listing each CDR3 protein once. The table includes fewer than 800,000 distinct CDR3 sequences, 16% detected once. Germline-derived CDR1 and CDR2 are MGHRA and YSYEKL. V lost 1 base and J 8 bases, leaving 12 bases between the germline ends. The CDR3 is 15 residues long. Diagnosis of hyperthyroidism was new in patients aged 18 to 65, and its duration was under 2 months. As for this clonotype: Its antigen is unknown.

Sequencing was carried out using blood. The chain is built from TRBV4-1 and TRBJ1-6; maybe TRBD1 (6 bases). The source of this sequence is a young man with Graves' hyperthyroidism. The CDR3 region has the DNA TGCGCCAGCAGCCAAGGGTCAGGGGAGTATTCACCCCTCCACTTT. Translation: CASSQGSGEYSPLHF.